This T cell receptor beta chain came from a study of blood T cells in healthy people across ages. A remark on this clonotype: Its antigen is currently unknown.

General study points: Per million T cells, TCR beta diversity dropped about linearly as age rose.

With 0 bases removed from V and 5 bases from J, the gap between germline ends came to 20 bases. Germline V gene data show CDR1 as LGHNA and CDR2 as YSLEER. The CDR3 length is 18 residues. A second 7 to 11 cycle PCR used barcoded and J-beta primers. All samples gave at least 2.5 million CDR3-containing paired-end reads. TCRdb reprocessed the 5' RACE reads via MiXCR and lists one record per CDR3 protein. The table records more than 500,000 distinct CDR3 sequences, 25% to 30% of them present only once. V and J are TRBV4-3 and TRBJ2-1; a possible D gene is TRBD1 (6 bases). This TCR derives from a woman in her seventies in good health. Sample: blood. DNA of the CDR3: TGCGCCAGCAGCCAAGATGTTACTAGAAGGGGGAAGAACAATGAGCAGTTCTTC. Encoded protein: CASSQDVTRRGKNNEQFF.